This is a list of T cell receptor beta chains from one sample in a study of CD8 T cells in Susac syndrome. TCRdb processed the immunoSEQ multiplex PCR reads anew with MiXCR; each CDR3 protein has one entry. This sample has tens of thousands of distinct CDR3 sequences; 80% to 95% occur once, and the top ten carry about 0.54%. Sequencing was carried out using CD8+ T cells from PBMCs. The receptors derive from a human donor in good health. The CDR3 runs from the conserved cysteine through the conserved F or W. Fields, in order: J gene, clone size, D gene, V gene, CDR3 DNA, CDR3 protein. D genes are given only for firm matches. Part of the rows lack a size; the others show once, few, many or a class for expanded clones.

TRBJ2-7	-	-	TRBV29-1	TGCAGCGTTCTGGACCCTTACTACGAGCAGTACTTC	CSVLDPYYEQYF
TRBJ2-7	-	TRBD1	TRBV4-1	TGCGCCAGCAGCCTCGGACAGGTCGTACACGAGCAGTACTTC	CASSLGQVVHEQYF
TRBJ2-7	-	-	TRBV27	TGTGCCAGCAGTTTAAACACCGCCTACGAGCAGTACTTC	CASSLNTAYEQYF
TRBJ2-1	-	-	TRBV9	TGTGCCGCGACGCCTCCTGAGCAGTTCTTC	CAATPPEQFF
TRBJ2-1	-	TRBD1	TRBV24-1	TGTGCCACCAAAGGGACAGGGGACAATGAGCAGTTCTTC	CATKGTGDNEQFF
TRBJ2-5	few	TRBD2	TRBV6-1	TGTGCCAGCAGTCCCCGGGGGGGGGCAGGAGAGACCCAGTACTTC	CASSPRGGAGETQYF
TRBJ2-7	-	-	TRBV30	TGTGCCTGGAACCGAGGGTTCGAGCAGTACTTC	CAWNRGFEQYF
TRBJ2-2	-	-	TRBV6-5	TGTGCCAGCAGTTACGTCAGCACCGGGGAGCTGTTTTTT	CASSYVSTGELFF
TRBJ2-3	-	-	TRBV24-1	TGTGCCACCAGTGCGTGGGCTTCAGATACGCAGTATTTT	CATSAWASDTQYF
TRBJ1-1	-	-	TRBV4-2	TGTGCCAGCAGCCCACGGGACAACTATGAAGCTTTCTTT	CASSPRDNYEAFF
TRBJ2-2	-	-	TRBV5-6	TGTGCCAGCAGCTCCGAGGGGGAGAACACCGGGGAGCTGTTTTTT	CASSSEGENTGELFF
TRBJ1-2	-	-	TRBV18	TGTGCCAGCTCACCTATGGATACAGGCTTGAATGGCTACACCTTC	CASSPMDTGLNGYTF
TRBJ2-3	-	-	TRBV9	TGTGCCAGCAGCCCCGGGGCCATCAGCACAGATACGCAGTATTTT	CASSPGAISTDTQYF
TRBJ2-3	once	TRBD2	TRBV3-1	TGTGCCAGCAGCCCCGTTGCGGGAGTTGCTGCGGATACGCAGTATTTT	CASSPVAGVAADTQYF
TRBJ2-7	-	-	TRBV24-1	TGTGCCACCAGTGATGGGGCTACGGACGAGCAGTACTTC	CATSDGATDEQYF